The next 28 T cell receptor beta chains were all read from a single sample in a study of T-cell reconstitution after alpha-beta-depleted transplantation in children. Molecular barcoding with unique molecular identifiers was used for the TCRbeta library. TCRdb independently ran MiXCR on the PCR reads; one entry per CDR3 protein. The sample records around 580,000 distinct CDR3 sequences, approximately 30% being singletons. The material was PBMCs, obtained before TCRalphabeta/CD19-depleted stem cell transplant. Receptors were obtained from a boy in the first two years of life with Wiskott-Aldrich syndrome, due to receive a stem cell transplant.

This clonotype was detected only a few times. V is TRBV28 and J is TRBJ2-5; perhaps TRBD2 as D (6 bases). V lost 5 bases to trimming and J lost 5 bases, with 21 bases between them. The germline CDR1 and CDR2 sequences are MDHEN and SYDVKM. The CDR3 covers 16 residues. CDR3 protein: CASSLPRKGAGETQYF. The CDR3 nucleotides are TGTGCCAGCAGTCTACCTAGGAAAGGGGCGGGGGAGACCCAGTACTTC.

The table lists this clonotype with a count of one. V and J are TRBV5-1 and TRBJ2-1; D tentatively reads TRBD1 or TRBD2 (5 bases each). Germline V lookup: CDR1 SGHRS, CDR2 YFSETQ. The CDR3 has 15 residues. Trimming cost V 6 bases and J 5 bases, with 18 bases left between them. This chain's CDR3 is CASNWLGVANNEQFF. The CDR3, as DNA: TGCGCCAGCAACTGGCTGGGGGTGGCTAACAATGAGCAGTTCTTC.

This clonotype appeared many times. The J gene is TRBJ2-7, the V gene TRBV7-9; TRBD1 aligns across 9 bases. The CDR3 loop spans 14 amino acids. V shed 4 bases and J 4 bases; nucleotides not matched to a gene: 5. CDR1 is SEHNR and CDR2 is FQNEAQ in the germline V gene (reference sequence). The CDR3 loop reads CASSSGTGLYEQYF. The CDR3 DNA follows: TGTGCCAGCAGCTCCGGGACAGGGCTTTACGAGCAGTACTTC.

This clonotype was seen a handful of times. CDR3 in amino acids: CASSLKQTYEQYF. DNA of the CDR3: TGCGCCAGCAGCTTGAAACAGACCTACGAGCAGTACTTC. The V and J genes are TRBV5-1 and TRBJ2-7; D unresolved. Germline lookup yields CDR1 SGHRS and CDR2 YFSETQ. This CDR3 region has 13 residues. V was cut by 1 base and J by 2 bases, with 7 bases left in between.

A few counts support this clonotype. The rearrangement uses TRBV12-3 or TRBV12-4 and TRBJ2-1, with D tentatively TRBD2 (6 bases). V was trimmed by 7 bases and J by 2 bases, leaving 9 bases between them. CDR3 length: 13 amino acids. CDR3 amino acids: CASMEGPYNEQFF. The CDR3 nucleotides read TGTGCCAGCATGGAGGGACCCTACAATGAGCAGTTCTTC.

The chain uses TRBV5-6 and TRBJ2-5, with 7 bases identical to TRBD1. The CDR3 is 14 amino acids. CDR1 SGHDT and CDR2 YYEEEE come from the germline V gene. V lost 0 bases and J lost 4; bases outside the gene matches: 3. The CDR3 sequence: CASSLATGAETQYF. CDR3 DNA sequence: TGTGCCAGCAGCTTGGCAACAGGGGCAGAGACCCAGTACTTC.

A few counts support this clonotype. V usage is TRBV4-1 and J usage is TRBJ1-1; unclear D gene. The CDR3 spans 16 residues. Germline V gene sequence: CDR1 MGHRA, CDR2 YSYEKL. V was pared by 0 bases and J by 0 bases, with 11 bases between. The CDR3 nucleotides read TGCGCCAGCAGCCAAGAGCCAGCCGACATGAACACTGAAGCTTTCTTT. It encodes CASSQEPADMNTEAFF.

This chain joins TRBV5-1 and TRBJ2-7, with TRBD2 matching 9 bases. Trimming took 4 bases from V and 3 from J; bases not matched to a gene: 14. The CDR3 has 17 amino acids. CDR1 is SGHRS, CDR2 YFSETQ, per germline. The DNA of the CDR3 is TGCGCCAGCAGCCCCTCGGCTAGCGGGGACCTATTCTACGAGCAGTACTTC. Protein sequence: CASSPSASGDLFYEQYF.

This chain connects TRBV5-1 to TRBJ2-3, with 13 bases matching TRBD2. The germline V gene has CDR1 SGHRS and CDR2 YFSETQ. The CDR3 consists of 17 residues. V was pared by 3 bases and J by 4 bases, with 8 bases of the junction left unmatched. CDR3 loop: CASSSSLAGGPADTQYF. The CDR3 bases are TGCGCCAGCAGCTCCTCACTAGCGGGAGGGCCCGCAGATACGCAGTATTTT.

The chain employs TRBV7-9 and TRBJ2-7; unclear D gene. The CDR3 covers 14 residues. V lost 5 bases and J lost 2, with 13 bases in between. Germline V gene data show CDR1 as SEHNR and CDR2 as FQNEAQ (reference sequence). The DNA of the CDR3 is TGTGCCAGCAGCCGCCCCACGCAGACCTACGAGCAGTACTTC. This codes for CASSRPTQTYEQYF.

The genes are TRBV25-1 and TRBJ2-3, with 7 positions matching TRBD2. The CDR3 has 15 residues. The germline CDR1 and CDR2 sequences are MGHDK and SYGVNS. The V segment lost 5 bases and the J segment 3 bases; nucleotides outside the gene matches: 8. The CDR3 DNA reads TGTGCCAGCAGTAGGGCGGGAGTCGGGACAGATACGCAGTATTTT. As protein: CASSRAGVGTDTQYF.

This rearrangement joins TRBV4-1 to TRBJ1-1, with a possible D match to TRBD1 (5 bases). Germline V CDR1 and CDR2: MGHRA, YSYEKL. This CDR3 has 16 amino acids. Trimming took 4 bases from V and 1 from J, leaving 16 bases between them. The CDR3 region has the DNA TGCGCCAGCAGCCTGAAGGTTTCAGGGCGGAACACTGAAGCTTTCTTT. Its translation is CASSLKVSGRNTEAFF.

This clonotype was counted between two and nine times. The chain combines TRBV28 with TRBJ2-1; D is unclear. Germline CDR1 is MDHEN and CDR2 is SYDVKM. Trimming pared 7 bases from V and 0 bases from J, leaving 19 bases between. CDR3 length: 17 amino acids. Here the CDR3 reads CASNIRSYKSSYNEQFF. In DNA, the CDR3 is TGTGCCAGCAACATAAGGTCGTATAAAAGCTCCTACAATGAGCAGTTCTTC.

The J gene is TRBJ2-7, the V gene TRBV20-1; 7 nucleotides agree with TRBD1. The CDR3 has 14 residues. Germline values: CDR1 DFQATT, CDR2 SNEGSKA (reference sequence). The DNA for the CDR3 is TGCAGCGCGTCGTTAGACAGGGAATTCTACGAGCAGTACTTC. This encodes CSASLDREFYEQYF.

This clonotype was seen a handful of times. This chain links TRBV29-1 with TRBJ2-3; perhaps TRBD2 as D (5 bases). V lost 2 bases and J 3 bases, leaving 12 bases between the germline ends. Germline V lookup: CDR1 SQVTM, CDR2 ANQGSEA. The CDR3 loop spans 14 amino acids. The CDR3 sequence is CSVERLAVTDTQYF. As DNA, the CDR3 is TGCAGCGTTGAAAGGCTAGCTGTTACAGATACGCAGTATTTT.

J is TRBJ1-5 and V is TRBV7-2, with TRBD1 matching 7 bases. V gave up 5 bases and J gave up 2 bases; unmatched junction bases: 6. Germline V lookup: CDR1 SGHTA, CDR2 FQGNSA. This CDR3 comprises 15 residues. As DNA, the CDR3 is TGTGCCAGCAGCCGTACAGGGGTGGGCAATCAGCCCCAGCATTTT. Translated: CASSRTGVGNQPQHF. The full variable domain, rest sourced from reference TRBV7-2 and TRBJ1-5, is GAGVSQSPSNKVTEKGKDVELRCDPISGHTALYWYRQSLGQGLEFLIYFQGNSAPDKSGLPSDRFSAERTGGSVSTLTIQRTQQEDSAVYLCASSRTGVGNQPQHFGDGTRLSIL.

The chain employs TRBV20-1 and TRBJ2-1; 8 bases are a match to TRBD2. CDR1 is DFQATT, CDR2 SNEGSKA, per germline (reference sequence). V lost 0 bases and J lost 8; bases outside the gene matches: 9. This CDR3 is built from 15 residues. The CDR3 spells CSARDLREGWDEQFF. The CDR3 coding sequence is TGCAGTGCTAGAGATCTACGGGAGGGCTGGGATGAGCAGTTCTTC.

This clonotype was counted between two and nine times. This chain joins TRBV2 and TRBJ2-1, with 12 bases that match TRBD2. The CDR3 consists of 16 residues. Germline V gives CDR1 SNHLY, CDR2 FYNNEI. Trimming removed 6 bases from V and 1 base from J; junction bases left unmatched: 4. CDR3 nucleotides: TGTGCCAGCAGGAGGACTAGCGGGACTTCCTACAATGAGCAGTTCTTC. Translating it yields CASRRTSGTSYNEQFF.

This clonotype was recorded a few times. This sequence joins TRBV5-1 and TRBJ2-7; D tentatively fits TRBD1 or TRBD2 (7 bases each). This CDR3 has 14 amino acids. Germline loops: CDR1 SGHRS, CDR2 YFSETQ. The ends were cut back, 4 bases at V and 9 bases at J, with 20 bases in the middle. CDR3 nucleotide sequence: TGCGCCAGCAGCCCCGAGGGAGGGGGCGGAGGGCAGTACTTC. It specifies CASSPEGGGGGQYF.

Here the CDR3 DNA reads TGTGCCAGCTGCTCAGGGGGTAGTACTGCGGAGACCCAGTACTTC. Amino acids: CASCSGGSTAETQYF. V and J are TRBV12-3 or TRBV12-4 and TRBJ2-5; 7 bases agree with TRBD1. The CDR3 has 15 amino acids. V shed 8 bases, J shed 5 bases, and the junction held 14 bases outside the gene matches.

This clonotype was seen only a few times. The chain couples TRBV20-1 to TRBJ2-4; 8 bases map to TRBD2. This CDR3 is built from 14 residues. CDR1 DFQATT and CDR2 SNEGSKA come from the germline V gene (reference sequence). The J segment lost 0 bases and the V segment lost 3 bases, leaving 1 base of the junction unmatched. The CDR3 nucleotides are TGCAGTGCTAGCCTAGCGGGAGCCAAAAACATTCAGTACTTC. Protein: CSASLAGAKNIQYF.

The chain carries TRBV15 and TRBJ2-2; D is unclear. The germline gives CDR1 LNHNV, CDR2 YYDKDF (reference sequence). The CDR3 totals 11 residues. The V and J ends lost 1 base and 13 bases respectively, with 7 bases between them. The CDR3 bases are TGTGCCACCAGCAGAGTATCTTCGCTGTTTTTT. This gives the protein CATSRVSSLFF.

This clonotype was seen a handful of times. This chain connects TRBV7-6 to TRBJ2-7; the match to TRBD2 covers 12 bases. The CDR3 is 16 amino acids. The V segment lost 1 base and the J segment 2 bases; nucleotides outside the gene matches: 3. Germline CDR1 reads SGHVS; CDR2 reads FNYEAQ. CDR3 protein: CASSLVLAGGAYEQYF. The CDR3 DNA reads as TGTGCCAGCAGCTTAGTCCTAGCGGGAGGGGCCTACGAGCAGTACTTC.

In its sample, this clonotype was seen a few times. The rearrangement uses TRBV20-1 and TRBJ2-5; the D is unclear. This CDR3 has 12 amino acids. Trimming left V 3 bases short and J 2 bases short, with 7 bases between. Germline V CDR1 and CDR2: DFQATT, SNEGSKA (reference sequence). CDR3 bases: TGCAGTGCTAGGGGGTATCAAGAGACCCAGTACTTC. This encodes CSARGYQETQYF.

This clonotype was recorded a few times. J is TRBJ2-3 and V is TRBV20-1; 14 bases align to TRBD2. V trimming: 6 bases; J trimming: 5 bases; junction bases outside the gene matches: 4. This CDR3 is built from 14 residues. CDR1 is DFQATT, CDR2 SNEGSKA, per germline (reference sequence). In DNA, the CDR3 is TGCAGTGCCGGGACTAGCGGGAGAGTAGATACGCAGTATTTT. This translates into CSAGTSGRVDTQYF.

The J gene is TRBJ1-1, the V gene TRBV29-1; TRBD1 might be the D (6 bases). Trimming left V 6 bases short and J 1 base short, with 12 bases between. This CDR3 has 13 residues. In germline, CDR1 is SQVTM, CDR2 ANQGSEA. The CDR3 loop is CSVAKGENTEAFF. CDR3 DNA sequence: TGCAGCGTCGCTAAGGGGGAGAACACTGAAGCTTTCTTT. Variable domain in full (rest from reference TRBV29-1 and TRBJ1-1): SAVISQKPSRDICQRGTSLTIQCQVDSQVTMMFWYRQQPGQSLTLIATANQGSEATYESGFVIDKFPISRPNLTFSTLTVSNMSPEDSSIYLCSVAKGENTEAFFGQGTRLTVV.

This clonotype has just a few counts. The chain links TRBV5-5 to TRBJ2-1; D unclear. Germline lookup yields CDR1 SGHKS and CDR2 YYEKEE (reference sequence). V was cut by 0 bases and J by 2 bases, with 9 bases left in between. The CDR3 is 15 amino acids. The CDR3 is CASSLVGIAYNEQFF. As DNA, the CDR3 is TGTGCCAGCAGCTTGGTTGGGATAGCCTACAATGAGCAGTTCTTC.

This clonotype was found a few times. The CDR3 DNA reads as TGTGCCAGCACATGGGGGCCAATTACTAACTATGGCTACACCTTC. Translating gives CASTWGPITNYGYTF. The V and J genes are TRBV6-5 and TRBJ1-2; a weak D match, TRBD1 (6 bases). V was trimmed by 7 bases and J by 0 bases, leaving 15 bases between them. This CDR3 spans 15 amino acids. Per the germline V gene, CDR1 is MNHEY and CDR2 is SVGAGI.